The T cell receptor (beta chain) under discussion was sequenced for a study of cytomegalovirus exposure and HLA in healthy donors. At the level of the study: Falling in the Caucasian-associated ancestry cluster were 81% of approximately 410 genotyped donors.

PCR used 60 Vbeta primers and 13 Jbeta primers. Using immunoSEQ multiplex PCR, the repertoire was profiled, and TCRdb retains in-frame clones only, with some absent. Found here are about 250,000 clones, roughly two thirds of them singletons; the top ten hold roughly 2.4%. Overall study results and limits: In a later analysis, HLA-associated beta chains showed higher expansion and lower generation probabilities than comparable chains.

About this clone itself: Its antigen remains unknown.

Sequenced: PBMCs. The clonotype comes from a female donor in good health and CMV-seronegative.

CDR3 sequence: CASSGTGYGYTF. The DNA for the CDR3 is TGTGCCAGCAGCGGGACAGGCTATGGCTACACCTTC. This chain connects TRBV2 to TRBJ1-2; 8 bases map to TRBD1. J was trimmed by 4 bases and V by 6 bases; bases with no gene match: 1. There are 12 residues in the CDR3. Germline loops: CDR1 SNHLY, CDR2 FYNNEI.